The present T cell receptor beta chain was sequenced within a study of CD8+CD57+ T cells in acquired aplastic anemia. Study-wide points: Patients and healthy controls showed no significant CD8+ Simpson's diversity difference. Overlap between patients and controls comprised 25 to 30 CD8+ CDR3 sequences.

Profiling of TCR beta VDJ combinations and CDR3 sequences used genomic DNA as template. TCRdb re-derived calls from the reads in MiXCR, one entry per CDR3 protein. The sample has about 220,000 distinct CDR3 sequences, about 44% seen once. By flow cytometry, patients selected for sequencing had shown an expansion of CD8+CD57+ cells. To note about this clonotype: Its specificity is not known.

The sequence derives from a human donor with aplastic anemia. What was sequenced was sorted CD4+, CD8+, or CD8+CD57+ T cells (not recorded which) from PBMCs.

DNA of the CDR3: TGTGCCATCGGACAGGGAGCTGAAAAACTGTTTTTT. Translated: CAIGQGAEKLFF. The V call is TRBV10-3, the J call TRBJ1-4, with 8 bases aligning to TRBD1. V was pared by 8 bases and J by 7 bases, with 3 bases of the junction left unmatched. CDR1 and CDR2 (germline): ENHRY, SYGVKD. This CDR3 is built from 12 residues.